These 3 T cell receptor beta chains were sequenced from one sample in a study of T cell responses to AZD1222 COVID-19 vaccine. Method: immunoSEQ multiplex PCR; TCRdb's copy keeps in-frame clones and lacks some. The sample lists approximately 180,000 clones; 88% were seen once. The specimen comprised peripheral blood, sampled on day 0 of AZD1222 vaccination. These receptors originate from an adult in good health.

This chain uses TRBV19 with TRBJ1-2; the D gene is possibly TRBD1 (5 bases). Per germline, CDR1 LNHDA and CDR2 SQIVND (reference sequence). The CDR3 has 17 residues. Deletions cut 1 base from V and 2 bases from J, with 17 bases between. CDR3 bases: TGTGCCAGTAGTATAGCGGGGCGTGGGGCGAAGAACTATGGCTACACCTTC. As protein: CASSIAGRGAKNYGYTF.

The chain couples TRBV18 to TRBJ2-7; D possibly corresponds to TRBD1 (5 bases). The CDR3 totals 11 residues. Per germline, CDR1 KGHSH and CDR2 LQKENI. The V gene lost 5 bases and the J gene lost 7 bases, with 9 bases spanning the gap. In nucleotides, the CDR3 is TGTGCCAGCTCAACTGCAGGGGAGCAGTACTTC. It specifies CASSTAGEQYF.

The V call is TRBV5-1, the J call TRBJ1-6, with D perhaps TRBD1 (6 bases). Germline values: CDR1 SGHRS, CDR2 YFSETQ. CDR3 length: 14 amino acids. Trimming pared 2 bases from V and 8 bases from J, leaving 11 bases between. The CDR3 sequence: CASSFRGGDSPLHF. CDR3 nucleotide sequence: TGCGCCAGCAGCTTCAGGGGTGGTGATTCACCCCTCCACTTT.